This record concerns one T cell receptor beta chain sequence. This clonotype occurred once. Its target antigen remains unknown. No much larger clone is present one base from it, and per-base qualities are unavailable. A read on its own is weak evidence. This entry belongs to a study of CD8 T cells in Susac syndrome (dated by TCRdb to about 2019). For the study in its entirety: Repertoire sequencing was used to test whether CD8+ T cell activation and differentiation in Susac syndrome was antigen driven. The clonality of the CD8+ T cell repertoire was compared across some eleven healthy donors, roughly 14 Susac syndrome patients and about 15 multiple sclerosis patients. General conclusions and limits of the study: The number of individuals in the TCR sequencing and HLA analysis was recognized as being relatively small.

The CDR3 contains 14 residues, cysteine and phenylalanine counted. The DNA shown is the 42-base CDR3, in frame from base 1. Based on the germline V gene (reference sequence), the CDR1 and CDR2 sequences are DFQATT and SNEGSKA. V was cut back by 1 base and J by 1 base, leaving a gap of 11 bases between them. High-throughput TCR beta sequencing profiled peripheral blood CD8+ and CD4+ T cells from healthy donors, Susac syndrome patients and multiple sclerosis patients. Healthy donors were included as age- and sex-matched controls. Bulk CD8+ and CD4+ T cells were purified by magnetic negative isolation, while CD8+ TEMRA cells were enriched using FACS. Blood was drawn into EDTA tubes, processed within 24 hours, and PBMCs were isolated by density gradient centrifugation. PBMCs intended for TCR sequencing were cryopreserved in liquid nitrogen and thawed later in a water bath at 37 degrees C. A purity of at least 90% was achieved for sorted or isolated CD4+, CD8+ and CD8+ TEMRA cells.

RNA was extracted using the RNeasy kit, and roughly 0.45 to 1 ug of the RNA was reverse transcribed with random hexamers. The immunoSEQ multiplex PCR assay, covering 54 Vbeta and 13 Jbeta segments, was used to amplify TCR beta CDR3 regions. PCR amplification bias was corrected by using a synthetic template baseline for primer optimization and computational correction. Per the authors' processing: Reads were annotated to V, D and J genes per IMGT and analyzed with immunoSEQ Analyzer, keeping only productive sequences. Clonality was computed as one minus Shannon entropy normalized by log2 of the number of productive unique sequences. Public and private clones were assessed among the 100 most prevalent clones of each patient and control. Clones were defined as Susac-specific if absent from the healthy and MS cohorts, from approximately 1,100 published viral clones and from other ImmuneACCESS disease sequences. Using fastp at Q25 and MiXCR, TCRdb reprocessed the public reads and kept productive beta chains. Under each unique CDR3 protein, matching rows form one entry showing the most common genes and DNA. The V and J calls and clone size come from TCRdb's table, not from the authors' own analysis. The sample table contains about 26,000 distinct CDR3 sequences; only one count was recorded for roughly 92% of them. The ten largest make up about 0.27% of the sample.

The V and J segments used are TRBV20-1 and TRBJ2-7; the D region possibly corresponds to TRBD2 (5 bases align). The sequencing input was CD8+ T cells from PBMCs. The sequence came from a human donor in good health. The sequenced DNA is TGCAGTGCTAGAGGGGGAGAGGGTTCCTACGAGCAGTACTTC. It specifies CSARGGEGSYEQYF.